This entry lists 31 T cell receptor beta chains sequenced from one sample in a study of cytomegalovirus exposure and HLA in healthy donors. With 60 Vbeta and 13 Jbeta primers, the PCR was carried out. Repertoires were generated with immunoSEQ multiplex PCR, while TCRdb's copy carries only in-frame clones and drops some. This table has approximately 160,000 clones, over 60% appearing once. Sequencing was carried out using PBMCs. These receptors all stem from a woman in her twenties or thirties in good health and CMV-seropositive.

This clone has a handful of counts. This sequence joins TRBV28 and TRBJ2-7; the match to TRBD1 covers 10 bases. J lost 4 bases, V lost 6 bases, and 9 bases had no gene match. CDR1 is MDHEN, CDR2 SYDVKM, per germline. CDR3 size: 15 residues. The CDR3, as DNA: TGTGCCAGCAGGTTCACCCGGGACAGGGGATACGAGCAGTACTTC. It yields the protein CASRFTRDRGYEQYF.

The rearrangement uses TRBV7-6 and TRBJ2-1; TRBD2 matches at 8 bases. Trimming at V came to 4 bases and at J to 2 bases, leaving 4 bases not matched to a gene. CDR1 and CDR2 from the germline V gene are SGHVS and FNYEAQ. The length of the CDR3 is 15 residues. CDR3 sequence reads: CASSYSGIAYNEQFF. CDR3 sequence (DNA): TGTGCCAGCAGCTATAGCGGGATCGCCTACAATGAGCAGTTCTTC.

This clone turned up a few times. In DNA, the CDR3 is TGCGCCAGCAGCTTGGCCACTAGCGGGGGGCCAAATGAGCAGTTCTTC. Protein product: CASSLATSGGPNEQFF. This chain links TRBV5-1 with TRBJ2-1; 12 bases map to TRBD2. Trimming removed 0 bases from V and 7 bases from J; junction bases left unmatched: 5. The CDR3 totals 16 residues. CDR1 and CDR2 (germline): SGHRS, YFSETQ.

V and J are TRBV9 and TRBJ2-3, with D perhaps matching TRBD2 (5 bases). Trimming shortened V by 6 bases and J by 1 base, and 24 bases separated the two germline ends. CDR3 size: 18 residues. Germline-derived CDR1 and CDR2 are SGDLS and YYNGEE. For the CDR3, the DNA is TGTGCCAGCAACAACCCCTCCTTTAGGGTCGGGGGCACAGATACGCAGTATTTT. This sequence encodes CASNNPSFRVGGTDTQYF.

The J gene is TRBJ1-2, the V gene TRBV11-2; the D gene is possibly TRBD1 (6 bases). The CDR3 sequence is 16 residues long. From germline, CDR1 is SGHAT and CDR2 FQNNGV. V was trimmed by 4 bases and J by 1 base, leaving 16 bases between them. CDR3: CASSSIRTALNYGYTF. CDR3 bases: TGTGCCAGCAGCTCTATACGGACAGCGCTTAACTATGGCTACACCTTC.

In its sample, this clone ranks as medium-sized. The genes are TRBV4-2 and TRBJ2-2; TRBD1 matches at 8 bases. The CDR3 covers 16 residues. CDR1 and CDR2 from the germline V gene are LGHNA and YNFKEQ. The V and J ends lost 4 bases and 1 base, in that order; junction bases with no gene match: 5. The CDR3 loop is CASSRPGTGNTGELFF. CDR3 sequence (DNA): TGTGCCAGCAGCCGGCCCGGGACAGGGAACACCGGGGAGCTGTTTTTT.

The chain employs TRBV28 and TRBJ1-2; D is undetermined. V dropped 6 bases and J dropped 0 bases, with 11 bases sitting between them. The CDR3 spans 14 residues. Germline values: CDR1 MDHEN, CDR2 SYDVKM. The CDR3 DNA is TGTGCCAGCAGCAAAGGGAGTACTAACTATGGCTACACCTTC. This translates into CASSKGSTNYGYTF.

V usage is TRBV19 and J usage is TRBJ1-5; possibly TRBD1 for D (5 bases). This CDR3 has 14 amino acids. V was cut by 1 base and J by 5 bases, with 9 bases left in between. Germline V gene data show CDR1 as LNHDA and CDR2 as SQIVND (reference sequence). CDR3: CASSIVGGDQPQHF. The CDR3 DNA is TGTGCCAGTAGTATAGTCGGAGGGGATCAGCCCCAGCATTTT.

V usage is TRBV9 and J usage is TRBJ1-1, with 7 positions matching TRBD1. This CDR3 spans 13 amino acids. The ends lost 4 bases at V and 7 bases at J; junction bases unmatched: 7. CDR1 and CDR2 from the germline V gene are SGDLS and YYNGEE. This CDR3 reads CASSPRRGYEAFF. In nucleotides, the CDR3 is TGTGCCAGCAGCCCCCGCAGGGGGTATGAAGCTTTCTTT.

The chain uses TRBV6-5 and TRBJ2-7, with D unresolved. The ends were cut back, 2 bases at V and 0 bases at J, with 8 bases in the middle. This CDR3 is built from 14 residues. Germline V gene data show CDR1 as MNHEY and CDR2 as SVGAGI. The CDR3 here is CASSYGPNSYEQYF. The DNA of the CDR3 is TGTGCCAGCAGTTACGGGCCGAACTCCTACGAGCAGTACTTC.

The sample holds a few counts of this clone. The rearrangement links TRBV11-2 to TRBJ2-7; 8 bases match TRBD2. J gave up 10 bases and V 5 bases, and 13 bases lay outside the gene matches. Germline-derived CDR1 and CDR2 are SGHAT and FQNNGV. The CDR3 runs 14 residues. CDR3 loop: CASSPRGSGALQYF. DNA of the CDR3: TGTGCCAGCAGCCCCCGTGGTAGCGGGGCCCTACAGTACTTC.

In DNA, the CDR3 is TGTGCCAGCAGCCCACAGGGCGCTTCCTACAATGAGCAGTTCTTC. The encoded protein is CASSPQGASYNEQFF. This chain links TRBV5-4 with TRBJ2-1; D is possibly TRBD1 (6 bases). Trimming left V 4 bases short and J 1 base short, with 12 bases between. The CDR3 has 15 residues. Germline V gene data show CDR1 as SGHNT and CDR2 as YYREEE (reference sequence).

The chain joins TRBV2 to TRBJ2-7; 8 nucleotides match TRBD1. The CDR3 extends over 13 amino acids. Trimming cost V 7 bases and J 7 bases; bases outside gene matches: 9. Germline V CDR1 and CDR2: SNHLY, FYNNEI. For the CDR3, the DNA is TGTGCCAGCACAAGGACAGGGATGAGGGAGCAGTACTTC. Residues: CASTRTGMREQYF.

The V and J genes are TRBV27 and TRBJ1-3; D gene unclear. The germline V gene has CDR1 MNHEY and CDR2 SMNVEV (reference sequence). The CDR3 spans 15 residues. V was clipped by 3 bases and J by 2 bases, with 11 bases between them. DNA for the CDR3: TGTGCCAGCAGTTTCTCCGGGGTTGCTGGAAACACCATATATTTT. Its translation is CASSFSGVAGNTIYF.

This chain joins TRBV2 and TRBJ1-1; 8 bases fit TRBD1. Trimming removed 6 bases from V and 0 bases from J; junction bases left unmatched: 12. The CDR3 covers 17 residues. The germline CDR1 and CDR2 sequences are SNHLY and FYNNEI. The CDR3 region has the DNA TGTGCCAGCAGGCCGATTGGACAGGGTTGGATGAACACTGAAGCTTTCTTT. The encoded protein is CASRPIGQGWMNTEAFF.

The chain links TRBV4-1 to TRBJ2-1; TRBD1 matches 7 bases. Losses at the gene ends were 4 bases for V and 8 bases for J; bases not matched to a gene: 5. This CDR3 is 13 amino acids long. In germline, CDR1 is MGHRA, CDR2 YSYEKL. CDR3 sequence reads: CASSLTGDYEQFF. The CDR3 DNA sequence: TGCGCCAGCAGCCTTACAGGGGATTATGAGCAGTTCTTC.

V and J are TRBV7-8 and TRBJ2-5; 8 bases map to TRBD1. V was pared by 6 bases and J by 6 bases, with 9 bases of the junction left unmatched. CDR1 SGHVS and CDR2 FQNEAQ come from the germline V gene. The CDR3 has 14 amino acids. The DNA of the CDR3 is TGTGCCAGCAGAGAGGGACAGGATGGCAAGACCCAGTACTTC. Protein sequence: CASREGQDGKTQYF.

The chain joins TRBV10-3 to TRBJ2-7, with 8 bases matching TRBD1. This CDR3 is 16 amino acids long. Looked up from germline, CDR1 is ENHRY and CDR2 is SYGVKD. After removal of 3 bases from V and 2 bases from J, the junction contained 9 bases not matched to a gene. This CDR3 reads CAISDAGQGWTYEQYF. The DNA of the CDR3 is TGTGCCATCAGTGACGCTGGACAGGGTTGGACCTACGAGCAGTACTTC.

The rearrangement links TRBV7-7 to TRBJ2-5, with D tentatively TRBD2 (6 bases). Germline V gives CDR1 SSHAT, CDR2 FNYEAQ (reference sequence). V gave up 4 bases and J gave up 7 bases, with 16 bases separating them. This CDR3 is 14 amino acids long. The CDR3, as DNA: TGTGCCAGCAGCTCCACACCGGCGGAGGGGACCCAGTACTTC. Translating it yields CASSSTPAEGTQYF.

The chain couples TRBV5-6 to TRBJ2-7; D gene ambiguous. The CDR3 consists of 13 residues. Germline-derived CDR1 and CDR2 are SGHDT and YYEEEE. The germline V and J ends were trimmed by 8 bases and 5 bases, with 17 bases remaining between them. The CDR3 here is CASIELTRNEQYF. In nucleotides, the CDR3 is TGTGCCAGTATCGAACTAACCAGAAACGAGCAGTACTTC.

This clone was seen a few times. The chain couples TRBV13 to TRBJ1-4; tentative D call: TRBD1 (5 bases). Germline CDR1 and CDR2: PRHDT and FYEKMQ (reference sequence). CDR3 size: 14 residues. Trimming stripped 4 bases from V and 7 bases from J, with 13 bases between. CDR3 amino acids: CASSSRTRLEKLFF. CDR3 nucleotides: TGTGCCAGCAGCTCAAGGACACGTCTTGAAAAACTGTTTTTT. The full variable domain, rest sourced from reference TRBV13 and TRBJ1-4, is AAGVIQSPRHLIKEKRETATLKCYPIPRHDTVYWYQQGPGQDPQFLISFYEKMQSDKGSIPDRFSAQQFSDYHSELNMSSLELGDSALYFCASSSRTRLEKLFFGSGTQLSVL.

The chain combines TRBV6-1 with TRBJ1-2; TRBD1 agrees at 7 bases. The V and J ends lost 4 bases and 5 bases, in that order; junction bases with no gene match: 4. Germline lookup yields CDR1 MNHNS and CDR2 SASEGT. CDR3 size: 13 residues. The CDR3 nucleotides are TGTGCCAGCAGTGCAGCAGGGGGTTATGGCTACACCTTC. This encodes CASSAAGGYGYTF.

The chain has TRBV9 and TRBJ1-1; D ambiguous. V lost 0 bases and J lost 0, with 9 bases in between. There are 15 residues in the CDR3. Germline V gives CDR1 SGDLS, CDR2 YYNGEE. The CDR3: CASSVGSVMNTEAFF. The CDR3 DNA sequence: TGTGCCAGCAGCGTAGGGTCAGTAATGAACACTGAAGCTTTCTTT.

J is TRBJ2-3 and V is TRBV19; D is possibly TRBD2 (6 bases). The V gene's germline CDR1 is LNHDA and CDR2 SQIVND (reference sequence). Trimming took off 3 bases at V and 6 bases at J, with 13 bases between the two ends. This CDR3 comprises 14 residues. This CDR3 reads CASSMVGRGDTQYF. The CDR3 DNA is TGTGCCAGTAGTATGGTGGGCCGGGGGGATACGCAGTATTTT.

The chain is built from TRBV7-2 and TRBJ2-7, with TRBD1 matching over 8 bases. This CDR3 has 15 residues. Germline values: CDR1 SGHTA, CDR2 FQGNSA. V was clipped by 5 bases and J by 4 bases; unmatched bases: 10. This CDR3 reads CASSRMGQDPYEQYF. CDR3 in DNA: TGTGCCAGCAGCAGGATGGGACAGGACCCTTACGAGCAGTACTTC.

This chain links TRBV9 with TRBJ2-1; D possibly corresponds to TRBD2 (7 bases). The CDR3 has 16 residues. Trimming took off 4 bases at V and 8 bases at J, with 22 bases between the two ends. Per the germline V gene, CDR1 is SGDLS and CDR2 is YYNGEE. The DNA of the CDR3 is TGTGCCAGCAGCCCGAGGGGGGAGGGGTCGAGGGATGAGCAGTTCTTC. Amino acids: CASSPRGEGSRDEQFF.

The chain carries TRBV5-4 and TRBJ2-5; D gene unclear. The J call could be wrong; TRBJ2-7 is a better fit for the DNA end. Germline CDR1 SGHNT, CDR2 YYREEE (reference sequence). There are 12 residues in the CDR3. The CDR3 spells CASSENSYEQYF. The CDR3 DNA reads as TGTGCCAGCAGCGAAAACTCCTACGAGCAGTACTTC.

The rearrangement uses TRBV30 and TRBJ2-7; D not certain. V lost 4 bases, J lost 9 bases, and 13 bases lay in between. The CDR3 is made up of 11 amino acids. Germline assignment: CDR1 GTSNPN and CDR2 SVGIG (reference sequence). The CDR3 here is CAWKEVLVQYF. The CDR3 DNA reads as TGTGCCTGGAAAGAGGTCTTGGTGCAGTACTTC.

This clone was seen a handful of times. Here the CDR3 reads CASGRGLEQYF. As DNA, the CDR3 is TGTGCCAGCGGTAGGGGACTGGAGCAGTACTTC. J is TRBJ2-7 and V is TRBV13; possible D gene TRBD2, 6 bases. The V gene lost 8 bases and the J gene lost 7 bases, with 12 bases spanning the gap. The germline V gene has CDR1 PRHDT and CDR2 FYEKMQ (reference sequence). The CDR3 has 11 residues.

The chain couples TRBV15 to TRBJ1-2; TRBD1 matches 11 bases. Germline V gene lookup returns CDR1 LNHNV and CDR2 YYDKDF (reference sequence). This CDR3 is 14 amino acids long. The trim removed 6 bases at V and 4 bases at J, leaving 4 bases unmatched. The CDR3 region has the DNA TGTGCCACCAGTAGGGACAGGGGGGGCTATGGCTACACCTTC. Its protein is CATSRDRGGYGYTF.

The genes are TRBV28 and TRBJ1-2; 8 nucleotides agree with TRBD1. CDR3 size: 20 residues. V shed 3 bases, J shed 3 bases, and the junction held 21 bases outside the gene matches. Germline CDR1 and CDR2: MDHEN and SYDVKM. The CDR3 nucleotides are TGTGCCAGCAGTTTGTTCTTAAGCCTCGGGGGACAGGTGGGGGACTATGGCTACACCTTC. Its translation is CASSLFLSLGGQVGDYGYTF.